This T cell receptor beta chain was sequenced during a study of a mutant IDH1 vaccine in newly diagnosed glioma. Sequencing used immunoSEQ multiplex PCR; TCRdb keeps in-frame clones, though not all of them. The sample lists around 24,000 clones; 80% to 95% were seen once. CDR1 and CDR2 (germline): SQVTM, ANQGSEA. This CDR3 is built from 18 residues. Germline trimming cut 1 base from V and 0 bases from J; bases unmatched to any gene: 12. The time point was: baseline, week 1 (first vaccination visit). Stated treatment: pre-vaccination baseline after standard-of-care therapy. New WHO grade 3 or 4 IDH1-mutant, ATRX-lost astrocytomas were present in all donors.

The origin of this receptor is a man aged 25 to 45 with glioma. The specimen comprised PBMCs, sampled from a glioma patient treated with radiotherapy, temozolomide or both. The chain couples TRBV29-1 to TRBJ1-1; 9 bases are a match to TRBD1. This CDR3 is CSVEAFRDRVSMNTEAFF. The CDR3 DNA follows: TGCAGCGTTGAAGCCTTCCGGGACAGGGTATCGATGAACACTGAAGCTTTCTTT.